These 18 T cell receptor beta chains originate from one sample sequenced in a study of blood T cell repertoires in COVID-19. Method: immunoSEQ multiplex PCR; TCRdb's copy keeps in-frame clones and lacks some. The repertoire consists of approximately 240,000 clones, with approximately 80% occurring once and the leading ten covering around 4.1%. Sequencing input: peripheral blood. The source of these receptors is a woman between 40 and 55 years old with active or convalescent COVID-19.

The chain is built from TRBV30 and TRBJ1-4; 7 bases match TRBD1. The V and J ends lost 2 bases and 8 bases, in that order; junction bases with no gene match: 8. The CDR3 runs 14 residues. CDR1 is GTSNPN, CDR2 SVGIG, per germline (reference sequence). DNA of the CDR3: TGTGCCTGGAGTCCCACAGGGGACGGGGAAAAACTGTTTTTT. It encodes CAWSPTGDGEKLFF. The whole variable domain, filled in from reference TRBV30 and TRBJ1-4, reads SQTIHQWPATLVQPVGSPLSLECTVEGTSNPNLYWYRQAAGRGLQLLFYSVGIGQISSEVPQNLSASRPQDRQFILSSKKLLLSDSGFYLCAWSPTGDGEKLFFGSGTQLSVL.

The chain has TRBV2 and TRBJ2-7; possibly TRBD1 for D (5 bases). Germline-derived CDR1 and CDR2 are SNHLY and FYNNEI. V was cut by 3 bases and J by 6 bases, with 9 bases left in between. CDR3 size: 12 residues. The chain's CDR3 is CASSDRAVEQYF. The CDR3 region has the DNA TGTGCCAGCAGTGACAGGGCAGTCGAGCAGTACTTC. Variable domain in full (rest from reference TRBV2 and TRBJ2-7): EPEVTQTPSHQVTQMGQEVILRCVPISNHLYFYWYRQILGQKVEFLVSFYNNEISEKSEIFDDQFSVERPDGSNFTLKIRSTKLEDSAMYFCASSDRAVEQYFGPGTRLTVT.

CDR3 sequence (DNA): TGCGCCAGCAGCTGGAGATATAATGAAAAACTGTTTTTT. Translating it yields CASSWRYNEKLFF. The chain links TRBV10-1 to TRBJ1-4; D gene ambiguous. CDR3 length: 13 amino acids. Germline loops: CDR1 WNHNN, CDR2 SYGVQD (reference sequence). V lost 6 bases, J lost 4 bases, and 9 bases lay in between.

In DNA form, the CDR3 reads TGTGCCAGCAGCCCCCGGGGACAGGCGAACTACGAGCAGTACTTC. Translation gives CASSPRGQANYEQYF. The genes are TRBV9 and TRBJ2-7, with 8 nucleotides matching TRBD1. Germline loops: CDR1 SGDLS, CDR2 YYNGEE. This CDR3 is built from 15 residues. Trimming removed 4 bases from V and 3 bases from J; junction bases left unmatched: 9.

As concerns this clone: Different DNA sequences within this sample yield the same CDR3. The rearrangement links TRBV6-5 to TRBJ1-1, with TRBD1 matching 8 bases. This CDR3 is built from 14 residues. The V gene's germline CDR1 is MNHEY and CDR2 SVGAGI. The ends lost 4 bases at V and 4 bases at J; junction bases unmatched: 5. Here the CDR3 DNA reads TGTGCCAGCAGTTCCAGGGGGCTGGGCACTGAAGCTTTCTTT. It encodes CASSSRGLGTEAFF.

This chain uses TRBV21-1 with TRBJ1-2; TRBD1 reflects the table's D call only, with no check against the DNA. TRBV21-1 represents a pseudogene. This CDR3 region has 15 residues. Here the CDR3 reads CASSKGFRVCYGYTF. Written as DNA, the CDR3 is TGTGCCAGCAGCAAAGGTTTCAGGGTTTGCTATGGCTACACCTTC.

In its sample, this clone was seen once. The CDR3 reads CASNRGGTETQYF. The CDR3 nucleotides are TGTGCCAGCAATCGGGGGGGGACTGAGACCCAGTACTTC. V is TRBV2 and J is TRBJ2-5, with 8 bases matching TRBD2. V lost 7 bases, J lost 5 bases, and 6 bases stayed unmatched. The CDR3 has 13 residues. Germline V gives CDR1 SNHLY, CDR2 FYNNEI.

This chain joins TRBV24-1 and TRBJ1-1; 7 positions match TRBD1. CDR3 length equals 15 residues. V was clipped by 3 bases and J by 1 base; unmatched bases: 4. The germline V gene has CDR1 KGHDR and CDR2 SFDVKD. CDR3 residues: CATSDTRTGNTEAFF. The CDR3 bases are TGTGCCACCAGTGATACTCGGACAGGGAACACTGAAGCTTTCTTT.

The gene calls are TRBV7-2 and TRBJ2-3, with 7 bases that match TRBD2. After removal of 8 bases from V and 5 bases from J, the junction contained 16 bases not matched to a gene. The germline V gene has CDR1 SGHTA and CDR2 FQGNSA. The CDR3 contains 16 residues. CDR3 DNA: TGTGCCAGCCAAAGAGGGAGCGGGGCCACCGGAGATACGCAGTATTTT. Translating it yields CASQRGSGATGDTQYF.

This clone has just one count. The V and J genes are TRBV9 and TRBJ2-7; TRBD1 matches at 8 bases. J was trimmed by 5 bases and V by 3 bases; bases with no gene match: 1. Germline CDR1 is SGDLS and CDR2 is YYNGEE. The CDR3 consists of 12 residues. This CDR3 is CASSATGDEQYF. For the CDR3, the DNA is TGTGCCAGCAGCGCGACAGGGGACGAGCAGTACTTC. The full variable domain, completed using reference TRBV9 and TRBJ2-7, is DSGVTQTPKHLITATGQRVTLRCSPRSGDLSVYWYQQSLDQGLQFLIQYYNGEERAKGNILERFSAQQFPDLHSELNLSSLELGDSALYFCASSATGDEQYFGPGTRLTVT.

The rearrangement links TRBV4-1 to TRBJ1-2; no firm D call. CDR1 MGHRA and CDR2 YSYEKL come from the germline V gene. The CDR3 consists of 15 residues. Trimming cost V 3 bases and J 1 base, with 12 bases left between them. CDR3 bases: TGCGCCAGCAGCCACCAGAGGTTCTTTAACTATGGCTACACCTTC. Its protein product is CASSHQRFFNYGYTF.

This clone has just a few counts. The chain uses TRBV9 and TRBJ1-1; 9 positions agree with TRBD1. This CDR3 contains 14 residues. Germline values: CDR1 SGDLS, CDR2 YYNGEE. The ends lost 2 bases at V and 3 bases at J; junction bases unmatched: 2. The CDR3 region has the DNA TGTGCCAGCAGCGTTGGGACAGGGTACACTGAAGCTTTCTTT. Protein sequence: CASSVGTGYTEAFF.

V and J are TRBV6-5 and TRBJ1-2; 7 bases map to TRBD1. V trimming: 8 bases; J trimming: 3 bases; junction bases outside the gene matches: 3. Germline CDR1 MNHEY, CDR2 SVGAGI. The CDR3 contains 12 residues. The CDR3 coding sequence is TGTGCCAGCGTTACAGGGGACTATGGCTACACCTTC. This codes for CASVTGDYGYTF.

This CDR3 reads CASSRDRVGNQPQHF. The DNA of the CDR3 is TGTGCCAGCAGTAGGGACAGGGTGGGCAATCAGCCCCAGCATTTT. V is TRBV6-5 and J is TRBJ1-5; 9 bases line up with TRBD1. The CDR3 has 15 residues. Germline V gene sequence: CDR1 MNHEY, CDR2 SVGAGI. V gave up 5 bases and J gave up 2 bases; unmatched junction bases: 4.

This clone was recorded once. The CDR3: CASSRQASGGETFTDTQYF. CDR3 bases: TGTGCCAGCAGCCGGCAGGCTAGCGGGGGCGAAACCTTCACAGATACGCAGTATTTT. The genes are TRBV4-2 and TRBJ2-3, with TRBD2 identical over 10 bases. Germline CDR1 LGHNA, CDR2 YNFKEQ. The trim removed 4 bases at V and 2 bases at J, leaving 15 bases unmatched. The CDR3 runs to 19 residues.

V usage is TRBV2 and J usage is TRBJ1-5; TRBD1 matches 7 bases. The CDR3 totals 11 residues. The V and J ends lost 5 bases and 8 bases, in that order; junction bases with no gene match: 0. CDR1 and CDR2 (germline): SNHLY, FYNNEI. DNA of the CDR3: TGTGCCAGCAGTACAGGGGAGCCCCAGCATTTT. Encoded protein: CASSTGEPQHF.

The chain has TRBV5-1 and TRBJ2-3, with D unresolved. Between the trimmed V and J ends, which lost 1 base and 0 bases, there was a span of 9 bases. This CDR3 is built from 15 residues. Germline V lookup: CDR1 SGHRS, CDR2 YFSETQ. This CDR3 reads CASSLSGPSTDTQYF. The DNA of the CDR3 is TGCGCCAGCAGCTTGTCTGGCCCAAGCACAGATACGCAGTATTTT.

This clone showed up just once. The chain employs TRBV5-1 and TRBJ2-1; D is possibly TRBD1 (6 bases). The CDR3 runs 14 residues. The V gene lost 1 base and the J gene lost 10 bases, with 15 bases spanning the gap. The germline gives CDR1 SGHRS, CDR2 YFSETQ. The CDR3 bases are TGCGCCAGCAGCTTGTGGGACATCAAGGGGGAGCAGTTCTTC. Translation: CASSLWDIKGEQFF.